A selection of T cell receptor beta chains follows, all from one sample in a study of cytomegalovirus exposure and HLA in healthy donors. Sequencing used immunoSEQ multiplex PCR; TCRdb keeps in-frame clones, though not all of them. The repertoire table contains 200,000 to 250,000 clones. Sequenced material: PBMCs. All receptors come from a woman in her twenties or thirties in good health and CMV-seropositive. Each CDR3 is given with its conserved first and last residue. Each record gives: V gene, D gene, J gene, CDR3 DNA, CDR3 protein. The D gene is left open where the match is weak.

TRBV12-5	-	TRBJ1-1	TGTGCTAGTGGTTTGCCGGGAGGAGGGTCTGAAGCTTTCTTT	CASGLPGGGSEAFF
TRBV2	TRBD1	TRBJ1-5	TGTGCCAGCAGTGTAACAGGGGCCTCTAATCAGCCCCAGCATTTT	CASSVTGASNQPQHF
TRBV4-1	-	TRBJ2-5	TGCGCCAGCAGCCAAGACGGACTGGGGGAGACCCAGTACTTC	CASSQDGLGETQYF
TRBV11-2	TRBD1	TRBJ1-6	TGTGCCAGCAGCCTCCTCCGGGACAGTCATTCACCCCTCCACTTT	CASSLLRDSHSPLHF
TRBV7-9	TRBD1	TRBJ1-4	TGTGCCAGCAGCTATGAACAGGGGCTCGCAAAACTGTTTTTT	CASSYEQGLAKLFF
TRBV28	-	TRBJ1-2	TGTGCCACTCAGTACTATGGCTACACCTTC	CATQYYGYTF
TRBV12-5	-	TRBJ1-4	TGTGCTAGTGGTTTAAGGGACACGGGAAATGAAAAACTGTTTTTT	CASGLRDTGNEKLFF
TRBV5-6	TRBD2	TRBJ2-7	TGTGCCAGCAGCTTTAACGGAGGGCTAGCGGGGAGCTCCTACGAGCAGTACTTC	CASSFNGGLAGSSYEQYF
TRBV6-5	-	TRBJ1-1	TGTGCCAGCAGAGACGCGGGGTCCACTGAAGCTTTCTTT	CASRDAGSTEAFF
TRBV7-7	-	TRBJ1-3	TGTGCCAGCAGCACAGGGCCAGGAAACACCATATATTTT	CASSTGPGNTIYF
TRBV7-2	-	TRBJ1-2	TGTGCCAGCTCTGGACAGCTTAACTATGGCTACACCTTC	CASSGQLNYGYTF
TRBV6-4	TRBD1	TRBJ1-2	TGTGCCAGCAGTGGGGGGACTAAAGGACAGGGGGCATACTATGGCTACACCTTC	CASSGGTKGQGAYYGYTF
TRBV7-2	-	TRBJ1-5	TGTGCCAGCAGCCCCAGGGCTCTGAGCAATCAGCCCCAGCATTTT	CASSPRALSNQPQHF
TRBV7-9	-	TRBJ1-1	TGTGCCAGCAGCTTTGTGGGTTCCAGGGGTACTGAAGCTTTCTTT	CASSFVGSRGTEAFF
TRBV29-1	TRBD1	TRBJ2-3	TGCAGCATACAGGGGGCTGGTACAGATACGCAGTATTTT	CSIQGAGTDTQYF
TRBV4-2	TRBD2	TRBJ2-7	TGTGCCAGCAGCCAAGGACTAGCGGGTGCCTACGAGCAGTACTTC	CASSQGLAGAYEQYF
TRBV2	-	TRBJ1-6	TGTGCCGTACGGAGGGGATCCCAACCTAATTCACCCCTCCACTTT	CAVRRGSQPNSPLHF
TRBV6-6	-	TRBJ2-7	TGTGCCAGCAGTACACCGGAAACAGGACAATCCTACGAGCAGTACTTC	CASSTPETGQSYEQYF
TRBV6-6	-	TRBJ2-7	TGTGCCAGCAGTAGAACCTCAGGGGATCAAGGCTACGAGCAGTACTTC	CASSRTSGDQGYEQYF
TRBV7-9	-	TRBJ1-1	TGTGCCAGCAGCTTCAACTTGAGTAGGAACACTGAAGCTTTCTTT	CASSFNLSRNTEAFF
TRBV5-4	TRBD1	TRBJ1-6	TGTGCCAGCAGCTTGGTACAGGGGGATTCACCCCTCCACTTT	CASSLVQGDSPLHF
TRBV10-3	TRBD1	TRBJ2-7	TGTGCCATCGGTATTGGACAGGGGGCGTACGAGCAGTACTTC	CAIGIGQGAYEQYF
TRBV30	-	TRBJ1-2	TGTGCCTGCCCCGTGAACAGGGTAAGAGGCTACACCTTC	CACPVNRVRGYTF
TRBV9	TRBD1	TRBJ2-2	TGTGCCAGCAGCGCCGAGGGGACAGGGAATACCGGGGAGCTGTTTTTT	CASSAEGTGNTGELFF